Following are 31 T cell receptor beta chains from one sample sequenced in a study of early T cells in non-severe SARS-CoV-2 infection. MiXCR, applied by TCRdb to the 5' RACE reads, yields one record per CDR3 protein. The table records about 82,000 distinct CDR3 sequences, about 12% of them present only once. The sample comprised whole blood. These receptors all stem from an adult who was a healthcare worker with PCR-confirmed SARS-CoV-2 infection or an uninfected control (not recorded which).

This clonotype was counted only a few times. The rearrangement uses TRBV6-1 and TRBJ1-1, with D uncertain. Germline V gene data show CDR1 as MNHNS and CDR2 as SASEGT. The length of the CDR3 is 13 residues. The V gene lost 1 base and the J gene lost 8 bases, with 11 bases spanning the gap. CDR3 DNA sequence: TGTGCCAGCAGTGAAGTGCCAAGAGCCGAAGCTTTCTTT. It yields the protein CASSEVPRAEAFF.

The chain joins TRBV29-1 to TRBJ1-4; 11 nucleotides agree with TRBD1. Trimming at V came to 4 bases and at J to 0 bases, leaving 4 bases not matched to a gene. CDR1 and CDR2 from the germline V gene are SQVTM and ANQGSEA. This CDR3 has 16 amino acids. Written as DNA, the CDR3 is TGCAGCGTTGGGACAGGGGGCTCGGCAACTAATGAAAAACTGTTTTTT. Its translation is CSVGTGGSATNEKLFF.

The rearrangement uses TRBV9 and TRBJ1-1; D is ambiguous. This CDR3 spans 14 amino acids. V lost 2 bases to trimming and J lost 0 bases, with 8 bases between them. Germline CDR1 and CDR2: SGDLS and YYNGEE. The CDR3 reads CASSVGQMNTEAFF. Written as DNA, the CDR3 is TGTGCCAGCAGCGTCGGGCAGATGAACACTGAAGCTTTCTTT.

This clonotype came up a few times. V is TRBV7-3 and J is TRBJ2-1, with 8 bases aligning to TRBD1. This CDR3 is 12 amino acids long. V shed 6 bases and J 9 bases; nucleotides not matched to a gene: 4. Germline V gene sequence: CDR1 SGHTA, CDR2 FQGTGA. The CDR3 DNA is TGTGCCAGCAGTAAGGACAGGGCTGAGCAGTTCTTC. Its protein product is CASSKDRAEQFF.

This clonotype was counted many times. J is TRBJ2-7 and V is TRBV28; TRBD2 agrees at 11 bases. CDR1 MDHEN and CDR2 SYDVKM come from the germline V gene. The J segment lost 2 bases and the V segment lost 4 bases, leaving 4 bases of the junction unmatched. The CDR3 extends over 15 amino acids. CDR3 in amino acids: CASSSTSGGPYEQYF. CDR3 DNA sequence: TGTGCCAGCAGTTCCACTAGCGGGGGCCCCTACGAGCAGTACTTC.

This clonotype was observed a few times. V is TRBV11-2 and J is TRBJ2-2; D ambiguous. Germline V gives CDR1 SGHAT, CDR2 FQNNGV. CDR3 length equals 15 residues. V lost 3 bases and J 2 bases, leaving 10 bases between the germline ends. DNA for the CDR3: TGTGCCAGCAGCTTTGCGGCACTAAACACCGGGGAGCTGTTTTTT. Translation: CASSFAALNTGELFF.

This clonotype was detected ten times or more. J is TRBJ2-4 and V is TRBV10-3, with D possibly TRBD1 on 5 matching bases. V lost 4 bases, J lost 0 bases, and 10 bases lay in between. The CDR3 runs 15 residues. Germline V gene sequence: CDR1 ENHRY, CDR2 SYGVKD. CDR3 protein: CAISGGHLAKNIQYF. CDR3 bases: TGTGCCATCAGTGGAGGACACCTAGCCAAAAACATTCAGTACTTC.

The chain couples TRBV11-2 to TRBJ2-7, with D unresolved. The CDR3 loop spans 12 amino acids. The germline V and J ends were trimmed by 1 base and 5 bases, with 6 bases remaining between them. Germline CDR1 reads SGHAT; CDR2 reads FQNNGV. This CDR3 reads CASSLVRDEQYF. As DNA, the CDR3 is TGTGCCAGCAGCTTAGTCCGGGACGAGCAGTACTTC.

In this sample, this clonotype turned up a few times. V gene TRBV6-5 combines with J gene TRBJ2-3, with D possibly TRBD2 on 5 matching bases. The CDR3 sequence is 14 residues long. V gave up 4 bases and J gave up 5 bases, with 13 bases separating them. Germline V gene data show CDR1 as MNHEY and CDR2 as SVGAGI. The CDR3 sequence: CASSSFWAGDTQYF. CDR3 coding DNA: TGTGCCAGCAGTTCCTTTTGGGCGGGAGATACGCAGTATTTT.

The V gene is TRBV12-3 or TRBV12-4, the J gene TRBJ2-5; D is possibly TRBD2 (6 bases). The CDR3 is made up of 17 amino acids. Trimming took 3 bases from V and 10 from J, leaving 27 bases between them. The CDR3 reads CASSLGGRSVTPSLQYF. The CDR3 DNA reads as TGTGCCAGCAGTTTGGGGGGACGCTCTGTTACCCCCTCCCTCCAGTACTTC.

Only a few counts were recorded for this clonotype. V usage is TRBV4-2 and J usage is TRBJ2-3; 11 positions match TRBD1. The germline V gene encodes CDR1 LGHNA and CDR2 YNFKEQ. J gave up 4 bases and V 4 bases, and 13 bases lay outside the gene matches. This CDR3 is built from 18 residues. The CDR3 region is CASSPHHEGGQGADTQYF. Here the CDR3 DNA reads TGTGCCAGCAGCCCCCATCACGAGGGGGGACAGGGGGCAGATACGCAGTATTTT.

J is TRBJ2-3 and V is TRBV12-3 or TRBV12-4; no reliable D call. The CDR3 spans 15 residues. V lost 3 bases and J lost 0, with 10 bases in between. CDR3 in amino acids: CASSLKYSSTDTQYF. CDR3 in DNA: TGTGCCAGCAGTTTGAAGTATTCTAGCACAGATACGCAGTATTTT.

This sequence joins TRBV5-5 and TRBJ2-5; TRBD1 matches at 7 bases. This CDR3 comprises 16 residues. After removal of 4 bases from V and 2 bases from J, the junction contained 11 bases not matched to a gene. CDR1 is SGHKS, CDR2 YYEKEE, per germline (reference sequence). CDR3 sequence (DNA): TGTGCCAGCAGCAGGGCCGGGACAGCCTATCAAGAGACCCAGTACTTC. Translation: CASSRAGTAYQETQYF.

Many counts were recorded for this clonotype. V usage is TRBV5-1 and J usage is TRBJ2-2; possible D gene TRBD1, 6 bases. V shed 1 base and J shed 7 bases, with 29 bases lying between them. CDR1 and CDR2 (germline): SGHRS, YFSETQ. The CDR3 contains 20 residues. The CDR3 bases are TGCGCCAGCAGCTTGCTTTTTGGGACACAGGACCTCCGATCGGGCGGGGAGCTGTTTTTT. Protein product: CASSLLFGTQDLRSGGELFF.

V is TRBV20-1 and J is TRBJ1-1; D gene ambiguous. The V gene's germline CDR1 is DFQATT and CDR2 SNEGSKA (reference sequence). V was clipped by 7 bases and J by 4 bases, with 10 bases between them. The CDR3 is 11 residues long. CDR3: CSVQPATEAFF. CDR3 nucleotide sequence: TGCAGTGTCCAACCTGCCACTGAAGCTTTCTTT.

The rearrangement joins TRBV5-5 to TRBJ1-1; D may be TRBD1 (5 bases). Germline CDR1 SGHKS, CDR2 YYEKEE (reference sequence). CDR3 length: 13 amino acids. V was cut by 7 bases and J by 1 base, with 11 bases left in between. The CDR3 DNA sequence: TGTGCCAGCCTTCAGGGACCGAACACTGAAGCTTTCTTT. The encoded protein is CASLQGPNTEAFF.

V gene TRBV24-1 combines with J gene TRBJ2-5, with 12 bases identical to TRBD2. Looked up from germline, CDR1 is KGHDR and CDR2 is SFDVKD. Trimming took 3 bases from V and 5 from J; bases not matched to a gene: 6. This CDR3 has 16 amino acids. The CDR3 protein is CATSDLTSGGLETQYF. The DNA of the CDR3 is TGTGCCACCAGTGATCTGACTAGCGGGGGTCTGGAGACCCAGTACTTC.

The V gene is TRBV29-1, the J gene TRBJ2-7; D could derive from TRBD1 or TRBD2 (5 bases each). Trimming took off 6 bases at V and 2 bases at J, with 11 bases between the two ends. CDR3 length: 12 amino acids. Per germline, CDR1 SQVTM and CDR2 ANQGSEA. This CDR3 is CSVAGRPYEQYF. CDR3 coding DNA: TGCAGCGTGGCAGGGAGACCCTACGAGCAGTACTTC.

This clonotype was seen repeatedly, ten times or more. The J gene is TRBJ1-1, the V gene TRBV7-3; D uncertain. This CDR3 region has 14 residues. The V gene lost 4 bases and the J gene lost 6 bases, with 15 bases spanning the gap. CDR1 is SGHTA, CDR2 FQGTGA, per germline. The CDR3 nucleotides are TGTGCCAGCAGCTCCCCGGAGAGACCGGCTGAAGCTTTCTTT. It specifies CASSSPERPAEAFF.

This chain joins TRBV2 and TRBJ2-2; 8 bases fit TRBD1. The V and J ends lost 6 bases and 2 bases, in that order; junction bases with no gene match: 5. Germline V CDR1 and CDR2: SNHLY, FYNNEI. The CDR3 loop spans 15 amino acids. CDR3 region: CASSRGQGNTGELFF. The CDR3 DNA sequence: TGTGCCAGCAGCCGAGGACAGGGCAACACCGGGGAGCTGTTTTTT.

Ten or more counts support this clonotype. This sequence joins TRBV3-1 and TRBJ1-1, with TRBD1 identical over 8 bases. This CDR3 is built from 15 residues. Germline V gene data show CDR1 as LGHDT and CDR2 as YNNKEL (reference sequence). V dropped 4 bases and J dropped 1; count of bases not matched to a gene: 5. CDR3 residues: CASSPRQGANTEAFF. DNA of the CDR3: TGTGCCAGCAGCCCCCGGCAGGGGGCGAACACTGAAGCTTTCTTT.

The rearrangement links TRBV12-3 or TRBV12-4 to TRBJ1-5, with 7 nucleotides matching TRBD1. V shed 8 bases and J 7 bases; nucleotides not matched to a gene: 14. This CDR3 is built from 15 residues. CDR3 sequence reads: CASVGGDRVGQPQHF. Written as DNA, the CDR3 is TGTGCCAGCGTGGGCGGCGACAGGGTCGGACAGCCCCAGCATTTT.

This clonotype was counted at least ten times. The V and J genes are TRBV29-1 and TRBJ1-1; maybe TRBD1 (5 bases). The CDR3 has 13 amino acids. Germline V gene lookup returns CDR1 SQVTM and CDR2 ANQGSEA. V dropped 4 bases and J dropped 2 bases, with 11 bases sitting between them. CDR3 protein: CSVVGGTNTEAFF. The CDR3 coding sequence is TGCAGCGTTGTGGGGGGAACTAACACTGAAGCTTTCTTT. Looking up the rest from reference TRBV29-1 and TRBJ1-1 gives the full variable domain: SAVISQKPSRDICQRGTSLTIQCQVDSQVTMMFWYRQQPGQSLTLIATANQGSEATYESGFVIDKFPISRPNLTFSTLTVSNMSPEDSSIYLCSVVGGTNTEAFFGQGTRLTVV.

The gene calls are TRBV11-2 and TRBJ2-1; D call uncertain. The length of the CDR3 is 13 residues. Germline CDR1 is SGHAT and CDR2 is FQNNGV. The V end was cut by 3 bases, the J end by 2 bases, with 5 bases between. The chain's CDR3 is CASSFSAYNEQFF. CDR3 nucleotide sequence: TGTGCCAGCAGCTTCAGCGCCTACAATGAGCAGTTCTTC.

In DNA form, the CDR3 reads TGTGCCAGCAGTTACTCGGTCTTGGACGGAGCTTTCTTT. Encoded protein: CASSYSVLDGAFF. The chain carries TRBV6-5 and TRBJ1-1; D ambiguous. The CDR3 is 13 amino acids. V gave up 0 bases and J gave up 10 bases, with 12 bases separating them. CDR1 is MNHEY, CDR2 SVGAGI, per germline.

V and J are TRBV5-1 and TRBJ2-7; TRBD2 matches at 7 bases. Germline assignment: CDR1 SGHRS and CDR2 YFSETQ. The CDR3 loop spans 16 amino acids. V dropped 0 bases and J dropped 6; count of bases not matched to a gene: 12. The CDR3 DNA follows: TGCGCCAGCAGCTTGGCCGGGAGCGGGGTAACCCTCGAGCAGTACTTC. Translated: CASSLAGSGVTLEQYF.

In this sample, this clonotype turned up many times. This rearrangement joins TRBV6-1 to TRBJ1-5, with D possibly matching TRBD1 (6 bases). The germline V gene encodes CDR1 MNHNS and CDR2 SASEGT. Trimming left V 4 bases short and J 6 bases short, with 19 bases between. This CDR3 comprises 16 residues. CDR3 DNA sequence: TGTGCCAGCAGTGGGCCTACAGGGAACCCGGCTCAGCCCCAGCATTTT. As protein: CASSGPTGNPAQPQHF.

This clonotype was found a few times. The chain carries TRBV7-2 and TRBJ2-1, with 9 bases matching TRBD2. With V trimmed by 5 bases and J by 4 bases, 15 bases remained unmatched. The CDR3 sequence is 18 residues long. The germline V gene encodes CDR1 SGHTA and CDR2 FQGNSA. The CDR3 DNA reads TGTGCCAGCAGCCCGAACCTTGTCGCGGGGGGGTTTTACAATGAGCAGTTCTTC. Translating it yields CASSPNLVAGGFYNEQFF.

This clonotype has a count of ten or more. The CDR3 DNA sequence: TGTGCCAGCAGCTTGGTAGTATTGGATGAGCAGTTCTTC. This codes for CASSLVVLDEQFF. The chain has TRBV5-4 and TRBJ2-1; D is unclear. V lost 0 bases and J lost 8, with 9 bases in between. CDR1 is SGHNT and CDR2 is YYREEE in the germline V gene (reference sequence). The CDR3 is made up of 13 amino acids.

This chain connects TRBV6-5 to TRBJ2-1; possibly TRBD1 for D (6 bases). The germline V and J ends were trimmed by 6 bases and 0 bases, with 24 bases remaining between them. The germline V gene encodes CDR1 MNHEY and CDR2 SVGAGI. The CDR3 has 19 amino acids. This CDR3 is CASSLTGFLPPFSYNEQFF. CDR3 nucleotide sequence: TGTGCCAGCAGCCTTACAGGGTTCCTCCCACCCTTCTCCTACAATGAGCAGTTCTTC.

This clonotype was counted only a few times. The V call is TRBV20-1, the J call TRBJ1-2; D might be TRBD1 (6 bases). V lost 0 bases, J lost 5 bases, and 13 bases lay in between. Germline loops: CDR1 DFQATT, CDR2 SNEGSKA (reference sequence). The length of the CDR3 is 14 residues. The CDR3 protein is CSARDLGRGYGYTF. As DNA, the CDR3 is TGCAGTGCTAGAGATCTGGGCAGGGGTTATGGCTACACCTTC.